This TCR beta chain stems from a study of blood T cell repertoires in COVID-19. Overall study: The United States, Italy and Spain were the sources of the acute and convalescent COVID-19 samples. Sample material is recorded as cDNA or gDNA derived from T cells, B-cell-depleted T cells, or PBMCs.

Study processing details: Amplified reference gene primers provided the basis for estimating nucleated cell counts. Produced via immunoSEQ multiplex PCR; TCRdb's table is partial and in-frame only. Clone size and V and J calls were adopted from that table, with D and trimming inferred from the DNA. The data hold approximately 100,000 clones, with over 70% observed a single time. The V gene's germline CDR1 is LGHNA and CDR2 YSLEER. The J segment lost 7 bases and the V segment lost 0 bases, leaving 16 bases of the junction unmatched. The CDR3 has 19 amino acids. The chain has TRBV4-3 and TRBJ2-3; 10 bases are a match to TRBD2. Input material: peripheral blood. The origin of this receptor is a man between 65 and 85 years old with acute or convalescent COVID-19. For the CDR3, the DNA is TGCGCCAGCAGCCAAGATCCACCCGCAGGAAGCGGGAGGGGGTATACGCAGTATTTT. This encodes CASSQDPPAGSGRGYTQYF.